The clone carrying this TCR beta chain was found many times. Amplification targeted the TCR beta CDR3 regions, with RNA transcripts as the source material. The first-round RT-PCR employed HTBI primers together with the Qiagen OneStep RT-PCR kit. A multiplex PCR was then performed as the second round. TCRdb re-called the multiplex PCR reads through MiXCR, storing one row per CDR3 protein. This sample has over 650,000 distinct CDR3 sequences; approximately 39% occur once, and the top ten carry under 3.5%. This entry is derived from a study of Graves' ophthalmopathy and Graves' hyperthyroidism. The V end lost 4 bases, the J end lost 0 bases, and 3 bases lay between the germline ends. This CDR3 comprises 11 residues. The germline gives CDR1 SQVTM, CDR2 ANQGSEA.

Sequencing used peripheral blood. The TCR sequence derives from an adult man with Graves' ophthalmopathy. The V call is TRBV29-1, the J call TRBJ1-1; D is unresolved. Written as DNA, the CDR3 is TGCAGCGTTGTGGTGAACACTGAAGCTTTCTTT. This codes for CSVVVNTEAFF.